A selection of T cell receptor beta chains follows, all from one sample in a study of neoadjuvant anti-PD-1 for oral cavity cancer. Sequencing was performed with immunoSEQ multiplex PCR; in TCRdb, only in-frame clones are kept and a portion is missing. This sample yields 84,000 or so clones, of which approximately 80% are seen a single time; over 2.5% belongs to the top ten. This specimen was PBMCs, taken before nivolumab (anti-PD-1) treatment. Receptors were obtained from a person aged 35 to 85 with oral cavity squamous cell carcinoma. The CDR3 runs from the conserved cysteine through the conserved F or W. D genes are given only for firm matches. Expanded clones get a size class; other rows say once, few or many, or leave the size out.

J,V,D,size,DNA,CDR3
TRBJ2-7,TRBV7-9,TRBD1,-,TGTGCCAGCAGCTGGACAGGGCCCGAGCAGTACTTC,CASSWTGPEQYF
TRBJ1-2,TRBV10-2,-,-,TGCGCCAGCAGTGAAAATACAGGCTTTAACTATGGCTACACCTTC,CASSENTGFNYGYTF
TRBJ2-3,TRBV5-1,TRBD1,-,TGCGCCAGCAGCCACGCGGGACAGGGGCGACAAATGGATACGCAGTATTTT,CASSHAGQGRQMDTQYF
TRBJ2-3,TRBV11-2,TRBD1,-,TGTGCCAGCAGCTTAGGGGGACAGGGGATTGCTACGCAGTATTTT,CASSLGGQGIATQYF
TRBJ2-7,TRBV27,TRBD2,-,TGTGCCAGCAGTCCCGACCTAGCGGGGCCATCCTACGAGCAGTACTTC,CASSPDLAGPSYEQYF
TRBJ2-5,TRBV27,-,-,-,CASSLLVGAGSLTYF
TRBJ2-1,TRBV5-1,-,once,TGCGCCAGCAGCTCCGGGGATAGGGGCAATGAGCAGTTCTTC,CASSSGDRGNEQFF
TRBJ2-1,TRBV6-5,-,-,TGTGCCAGCAGTTACCTACAGTATTCGGTTGAGCAGTTCTTC,CASSYLQYSVEQFF
TRBJ2-3,TRBV25-1,TRBD2,-,TGTGCCAGCAGTGTTAGCGGGACAGATACGCAGTATTTT,CASSVSGTDTQYF
TRBJ1-1,TRBV6-5,-,-,TGTGCCAGCAGTTACTGGCAGGGGGAAGCTTTCTTT,CASSYWQGEAFF
TRBJ1-4,TRBV27,-,-,TGTGCCAGCAGCCCTACAGGGATTCTTGAAAAACTGTTTTTT,CASSPTGILEKLFF
TRBJ2-3,TRBV4-2,-,-,TGTGCCAGCAGCCAAGATAGGGCTAGCGGCACAGATACGCAGTATTTT,CASSQDRASGTDTQYF
TRBJ1-3,TRBV14,-,once,TGTGCCAGCAGGAGAGGGAGCTCTGGAAACACCATATATTTT,CASRRGSSGNTIYF
TRBJ2-7,TRBV4-1,-,-,TGCGCCAGCAGCCAAGATATTAGCGGAGTCTCCTACGAGCAGTACTTC,CASSQDISGVSYEQYF
TRBJ1-1,TRBV30,TRBD1,-,TGTGCCTGGAGTGACCAGGGGGGGACTGAAGCTTTCTTT,CAWSDQGGTEAFF
TRBJ2-7,TRBV5-1,-,once,TGCGCCAGCAGCCACAACGCATTAGGGGGGGTCGGCGAGCAGTACTTC,CASSHNALGGVGEQYF
TRBJ1-5,TRBV30,-,-,TGTGCCTGGAGTCCCGAACTTAATCAGCCCCAGCATTTT,CAWSPELNQPQHF
TRBJ2-7,TRBV27,-,-,TGTGCCAGCAGCGCGGCGGCGACGGGCTCCGAGCAGTACTTC,CASSAAATGSEQYF
TRBJ1-2,TRBV5-1,-,-,TGCGCCAGCAGCTTGGGACAGGAGTACCTATATGGCTACACCTTC,CASSLGQEYLYGYTF
TRBJ2-3,TRBV27,-,-,TGTGCCAGCAGTAAACTAGCACCCCCAGATACGCAGTATTTT,CASSKLAPPDTQYF
TRBJ1-3,TRBV29-1,-,once,TGCAGCGTGGAGAGGGGATCTGGAAACACCATATATTTT,CSVERGSGNTIYF
TRBJ1-2,TRBV25-1,-,-,TGTGCCAGCAGTGATGCGTTGGGCGGCTACACCTTC,CASSDALGGYTF
TRBJ1-4,TRBV11-2,-,few,TGTGCCAGCGGACCCGGGCCTAATGAAAAACTGTTTTTT,CASGPGPNEKLFF
TRBJ1-5,TRBV10-2,TRBD1,-,TGCGCCAGCGGGGAGGACAGGTTACTCCAGCCCCAGCATTTT,CASGEDRLLQPQHF
TRBJ2-3,TRBV7-9,-,-,TGTGCCAGCAGCCCCTGGGACTCCTTCGTAGATACGCAGTATTTT,CASSPWDSFVDTQYF
TRBJ1-1,TRBV7-9,TRBD1,-,TGTGCCAGCAGCTTAGCGGCAGGGGGTGTCACTGAAGCTTTCTTT,CASSLAAGGVTEAFF
TRBJ2-7,TRBV2,-,-,TGTGCCAGCAACGCGGGACCGAGGGAGCAGTACTTC,CASNAGPREQYF
TRBJ1-4,TRBV6-1,-,few,TGTGCCAGCAGTGAGAGTTCGGTTACAACTAATGAAAAACTGTTTTTT,CASSESSVTTNEKLFF
TRBJ2-3,TRBV27,-,-,TGTGCCAGCAGTTCCTGGGCCTTGACAGATACGCAGTATTTT,CASSSWALTDTQYF
TRBJ2-1,TRBV5-1,TRBD2,-,TGCGCCAGCAGCTTGTTTGGCGGGACTAGCGGGAACAATGAGCAGTTCTTC,CASSLFGGTSGNNEQFF
TRBJ2-7,TRBV2,TRBD1,medium-sized,TGTGCCAGCAGGGGACAGGGTAGCGAGCAGTACTTC,CASRGQGSEQYF
TRBJ2-5,TRBV5-1,TRBD2,-,TGCGCCAGCAGCCCGGGTACGACTAGCGGACTCCAAGAGACCCAGTACTTC,CASSPGTTSGLQETQYF
TRBJ1-1,TRBV19,-,-,TGTGCCAGTAGAATGGGACGGGCGAACACTGAAGCTTTCTTT,CASRMGRANTEAFF
TRBJ1-2,TRBV27,TRBD1,-,TGTGCCAGCAGTTTATCTAACACAGGGGGGAAAGGCTACACCTTC,CASSLSNTGGKGYTF
TRBJ1-5,TRBV6-1,TRBD1,-,TGTGCCAGCACTGGACAGGGCAATCAGCCCCAGCATTTT,CASTGQGNQPQHF
TRBJ1-2,TRBV6-1,TRBD1,once,TGTGCCAGCAGTGACCCAGGGACAGTCTATGGCTACACCTTC,CASSDPGTVYGYTF
TRBJ2-1,TRBV29-1,-,-,TGCAGCGTTGAAGGAGGGCTGGGTGAGCAGTTCTTC,CSVEGGLGEQFF
TRBJ1-4,TRBV9,TRBD1,-,TGTGCCAGCAGCGTAGGACAGGGGGCGAGTGAAAAACTGTTTTTT,CASSVGQGASEKLFF
TRBJ1-2,TRBV2,-,few,TGTGCCAGCAGGGACAGCTATGGCTACACCTTC,CASRDSYGYTF
TRBJ1-2,TRBV6-1,-,-,TGTGCCAGCAGTACGCAGGGGCTGAACTATGGCTACACCTTC,CASSTQGLNYGYTF
TRBJ1-3,TRBV28,-,-,TGTGCCAGCAGTCCTACTCACAACACCATATATTTT,CASSPTHNTIYF
TRBJ2-1,TRBV6-5,TRBD1,-,TGTGCCAGCAGTTACTCCCAACGACAGGGCACGGGGCAGTTCTTC,CASSYSQRQGTGQFF
TRBJ2-1,TRBV7-6,TRBD2,-,TGTGCCAGCAGCCCCGGACTAGCGGACTACATTGAGCAGTTCTTC,CASSPGLADYIEQFF
TRBJ2-5,TRBV18,-,-,TGTGCCAGCTCACCCCCGCCGAAGGGGAGCGAGAAAGAGACCCAGTACTTC,CASSPPPKGSEKETQYF
TRBJ2-1,TRBV29-1,-,-,TGCAGCGTTGAGGGGGAGGCTGGGACTGAGCAGTTCTTC,CSVEGEAGTEQFF
TRBJ2-7,TRBV5-4,-,-,TGTGCCAGCAGCTTGGATGGGGCTAGCTTCTACGAGCAGTACTTC,CASSLDGASFYEQYF
TRBJ1-2,TRBV9,-,-,TGTGCCAGCAGCCCAGGGACGACAGCTAACTATGGCTACACCTTC,CASSPGTTANYGYTF
TRBJ2-7,TRBV10-3,-,-,TGTGCCACTGGGACCTCAGTGGTACAGTCTAGCGAGCAGTACTTC,CATGTSVVQSSEQYF
TRBJ2-3,TRBV10-1,TRBD1,-,TGCGCCAGCAGCCGAGGACAGGGGCCGACAGATACGCAGTATTTT,CASSRGQGPTDTQYF
TRBJ2-2,TRBV9,-,-,TGCGCCAGCAGCGTTAGAGAGGGGAGTTACGGGGAGCTGTTTTTT,CASSVREGSYGELFF
TRBJ2-3,TRBV5-1,-,-,TGCGCCAGCAGCGCTCAGGGGGATACGCAGTATTTT,CASSAQGDTQYF
TRBJ1-1,TRBV10-3,-,-,TGTGCCATCAGTGAAGGGGAAAACACTGAAGCTTTCTTT,CAISEGENTEAFF
TRBJ2-7,TRBV10-3,TRBD1,-,TGTGCCACCGCAAGACAGGGAGACTACGAGCAGTACTTC,CATARQGDYEQYF
TRBJ1-1,TRBV6-1,TRBD1,-,TGTGCCAGCGTACAGGGGATGAACACTGAAGCTTTCTTT,CASVQGMNTEAFF
TRBJ1-5,TRBV5-3,-,-,TGTGCCAGCCCAGCCCCAGGCAATCAGCCCCAGCATTTT,CASPAPGNQPQHF